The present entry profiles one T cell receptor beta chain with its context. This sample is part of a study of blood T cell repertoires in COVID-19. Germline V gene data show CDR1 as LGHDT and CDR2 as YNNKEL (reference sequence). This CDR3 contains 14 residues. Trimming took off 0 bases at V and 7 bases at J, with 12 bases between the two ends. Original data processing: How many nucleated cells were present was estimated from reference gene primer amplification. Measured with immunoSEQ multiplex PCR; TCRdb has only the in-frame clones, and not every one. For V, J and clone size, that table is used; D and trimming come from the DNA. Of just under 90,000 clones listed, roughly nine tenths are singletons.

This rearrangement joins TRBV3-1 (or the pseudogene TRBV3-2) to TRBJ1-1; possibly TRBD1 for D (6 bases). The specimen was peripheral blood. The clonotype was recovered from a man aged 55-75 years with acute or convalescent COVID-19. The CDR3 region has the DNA TGTGCCAGCAGCCAAGATTCAAAACAGGGTGAAGCTTTCTTT. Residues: CASSQDSKQGEAFF.